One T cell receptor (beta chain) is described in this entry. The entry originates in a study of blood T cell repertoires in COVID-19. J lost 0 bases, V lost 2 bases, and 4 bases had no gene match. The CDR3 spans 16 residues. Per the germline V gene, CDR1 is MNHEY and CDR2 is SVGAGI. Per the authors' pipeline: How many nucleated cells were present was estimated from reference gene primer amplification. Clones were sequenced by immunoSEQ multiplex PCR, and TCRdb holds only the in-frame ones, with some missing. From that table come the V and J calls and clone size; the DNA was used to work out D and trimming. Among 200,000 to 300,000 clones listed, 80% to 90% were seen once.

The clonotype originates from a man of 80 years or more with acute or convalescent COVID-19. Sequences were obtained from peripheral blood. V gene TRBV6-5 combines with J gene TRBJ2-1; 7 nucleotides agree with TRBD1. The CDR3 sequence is CASSYIGGNSYNEQFF. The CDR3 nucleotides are TGTGCCAGCAGTTACATAGGGGGCAACTCCTACAATGAGCAGTTCTTC.